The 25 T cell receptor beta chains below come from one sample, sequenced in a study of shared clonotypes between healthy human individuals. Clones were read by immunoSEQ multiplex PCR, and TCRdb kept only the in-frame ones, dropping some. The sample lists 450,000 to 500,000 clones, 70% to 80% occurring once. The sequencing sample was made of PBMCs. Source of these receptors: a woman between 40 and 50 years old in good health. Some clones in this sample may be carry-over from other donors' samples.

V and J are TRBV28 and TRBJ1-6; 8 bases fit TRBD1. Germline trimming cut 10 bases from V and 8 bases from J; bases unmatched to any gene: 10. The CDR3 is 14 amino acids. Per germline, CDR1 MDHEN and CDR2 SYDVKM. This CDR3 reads CATMDSGGHSPLHF. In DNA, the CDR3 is TGTGCCACTATGGATTCAGGGGGCCATTCACCCCTCCACTTT.

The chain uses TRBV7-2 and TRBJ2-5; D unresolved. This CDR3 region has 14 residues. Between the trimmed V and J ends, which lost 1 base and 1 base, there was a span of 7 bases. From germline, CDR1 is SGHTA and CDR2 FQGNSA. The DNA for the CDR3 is TGTGCCAGCAGCTTAGGCCGCTCCCAAGAGACCCAGTACTTC. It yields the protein CASSLGRSQETQYF.

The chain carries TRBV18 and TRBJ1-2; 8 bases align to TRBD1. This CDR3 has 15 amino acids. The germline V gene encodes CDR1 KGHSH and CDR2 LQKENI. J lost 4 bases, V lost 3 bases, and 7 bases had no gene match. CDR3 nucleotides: TGTGCCAGCTCACCGCCTGGACAGGGTTTCTATGGCTACACCTTC. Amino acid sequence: CASSPPGQGFYGYTF.

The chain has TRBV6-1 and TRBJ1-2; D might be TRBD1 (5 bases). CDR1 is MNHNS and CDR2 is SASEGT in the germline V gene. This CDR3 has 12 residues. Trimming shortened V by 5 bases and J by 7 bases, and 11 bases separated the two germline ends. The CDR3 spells CASSPRGSGYTF. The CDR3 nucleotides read TGTGCCAGCAGTCCAAGGGGTTCTGGCTACACCTTC.

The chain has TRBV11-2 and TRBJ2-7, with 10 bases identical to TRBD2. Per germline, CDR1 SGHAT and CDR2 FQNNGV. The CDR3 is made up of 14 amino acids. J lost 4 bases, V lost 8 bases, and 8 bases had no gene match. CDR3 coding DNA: TGTGCCAGCCGGAGGACTAGCGGATCGTACGAGCAGTACTTC. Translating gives CASRRTSGSYEQYF.

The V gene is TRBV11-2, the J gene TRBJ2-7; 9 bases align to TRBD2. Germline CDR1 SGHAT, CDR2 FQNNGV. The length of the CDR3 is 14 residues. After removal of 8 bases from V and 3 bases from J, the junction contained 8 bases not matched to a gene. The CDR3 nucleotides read TGTGCCAGCCGGGCGGGAGGGATGATCTACGAGCAGTACTTC. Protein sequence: CASRAGGMIYEQYF.

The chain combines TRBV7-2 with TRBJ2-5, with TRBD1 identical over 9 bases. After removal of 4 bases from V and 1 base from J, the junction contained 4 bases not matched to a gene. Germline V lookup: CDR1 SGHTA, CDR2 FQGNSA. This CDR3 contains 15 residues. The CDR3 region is CASSWTGVAQETQYF. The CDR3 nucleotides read TGTGCCAGCAGCTGGACAGGGGTTGCCCAAGAGACCCAGTACTTC.

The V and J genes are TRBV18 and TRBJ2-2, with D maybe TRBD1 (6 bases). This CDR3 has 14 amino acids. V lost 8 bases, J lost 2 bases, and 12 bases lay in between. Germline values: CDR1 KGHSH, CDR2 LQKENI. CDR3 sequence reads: CASQGDINTGELFF. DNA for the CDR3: TGTGCCAGCCAAGGGGACATCAACACCGGGGAGCTGTTTTTT.

The CDR3 nucleotides are TGTGCCTGGAGGGCCGCGGGAGCGGGTAACAATGAGCAGTTCTTC. It yields the protein CAWRAAGAGNNEQFF. The V call is TRBV30, the J call TRBJ2-1, with 7 nucleotides matching TRBD2. Germline V gene data show CDR1 as GTSNPN and CDR2 as SVGIG (reference sequence). The CDR3 length is 15 residues. V was clipped by 3 bases and J by 5 bases; unmatched bases: 10.

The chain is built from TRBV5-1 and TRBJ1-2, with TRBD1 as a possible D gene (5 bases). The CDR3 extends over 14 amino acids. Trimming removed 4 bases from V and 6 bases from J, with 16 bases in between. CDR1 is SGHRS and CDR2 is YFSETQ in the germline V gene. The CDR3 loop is CASSLGQGSHGYTF. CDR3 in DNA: TGCGCCAGCAGCCTTGGCCAGGGTAGCCATGGCTACACCTTC.

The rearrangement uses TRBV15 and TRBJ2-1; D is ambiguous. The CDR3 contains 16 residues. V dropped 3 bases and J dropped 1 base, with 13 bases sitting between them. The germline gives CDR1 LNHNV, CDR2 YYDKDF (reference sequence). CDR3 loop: CATSSSGAASYNEQFF. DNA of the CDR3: TGTGCCACCAGCAGTTCGGGCGCTGCGTCCTACAATGAGCAGTTCTTC.

The CDR3 loop is CASSERQGEKLFF. The CDR3 DNA reads as TGTGCCAGCAGCGAACGACAGGGTGAAAAACTGTTTTTT. This chain joins TRBV7-2 and TRBJ1-4, with TRBD1 identical over 7 bases. This CDR3 is built from 13 residues. The V and J ends lost 5 bases and 7 bases, in that order; junction bases with no gene match: 4. Germline CDR1 and CDR2: SGHTA and FQGNSA.

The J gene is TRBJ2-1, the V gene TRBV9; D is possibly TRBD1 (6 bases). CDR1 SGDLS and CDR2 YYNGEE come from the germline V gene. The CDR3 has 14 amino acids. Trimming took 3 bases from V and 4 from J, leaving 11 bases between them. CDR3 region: CASSARTGYNEQFF. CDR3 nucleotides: TGTGCCAGCAGCGCCCGAACAGGGTACAATGAGCAGTTCTTC.

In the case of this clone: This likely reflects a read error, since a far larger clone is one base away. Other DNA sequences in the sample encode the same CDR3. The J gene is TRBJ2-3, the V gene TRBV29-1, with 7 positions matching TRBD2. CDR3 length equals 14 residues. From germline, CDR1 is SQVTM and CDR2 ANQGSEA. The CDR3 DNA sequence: TGCAGCGTTGAATCTGCGGGACTACAAGATACGCAGTACTTT. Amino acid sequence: CSVESAGLQDTQYF.

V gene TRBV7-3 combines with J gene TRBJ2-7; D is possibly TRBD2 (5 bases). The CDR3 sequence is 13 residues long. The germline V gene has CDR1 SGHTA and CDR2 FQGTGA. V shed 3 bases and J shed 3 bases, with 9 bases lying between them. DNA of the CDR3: TGTGCCAGCAGCTTGAGCCGGGACTACGAGCAGTACTTC. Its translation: CASSLSRDYEQYF.

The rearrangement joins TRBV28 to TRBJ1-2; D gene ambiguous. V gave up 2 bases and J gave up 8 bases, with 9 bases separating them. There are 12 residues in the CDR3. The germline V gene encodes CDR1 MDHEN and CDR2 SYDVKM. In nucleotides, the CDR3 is TGTGCCAGCAGTTTACGGGGAAAGGGCTACACCTTC. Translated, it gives CASSLRGKGYTF.

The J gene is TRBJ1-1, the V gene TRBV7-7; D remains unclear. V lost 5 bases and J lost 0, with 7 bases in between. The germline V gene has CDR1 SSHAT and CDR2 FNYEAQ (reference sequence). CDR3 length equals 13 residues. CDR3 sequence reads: CASSPDMNTEAFF. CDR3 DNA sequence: TGTGCCAGCAGCCCTGACATGAACACTGAAGCTTTCTTT.

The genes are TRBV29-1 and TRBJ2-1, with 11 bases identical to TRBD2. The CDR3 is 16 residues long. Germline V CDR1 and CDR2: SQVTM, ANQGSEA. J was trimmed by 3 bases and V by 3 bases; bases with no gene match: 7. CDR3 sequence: CSVDNSGTSGYNEQFF. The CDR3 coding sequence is TGCAGCGTTGATAACTCCGGGACTAGCGGCTACAATGAGCAGTTCTTC.

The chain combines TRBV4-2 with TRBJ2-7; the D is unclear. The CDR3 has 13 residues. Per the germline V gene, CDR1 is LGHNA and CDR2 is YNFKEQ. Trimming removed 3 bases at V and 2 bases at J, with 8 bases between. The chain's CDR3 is CASSHPRTYEQYF. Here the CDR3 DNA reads TGTGCCAGCAGCCATCCGCGTACCTACGAGCAGTACTTC.

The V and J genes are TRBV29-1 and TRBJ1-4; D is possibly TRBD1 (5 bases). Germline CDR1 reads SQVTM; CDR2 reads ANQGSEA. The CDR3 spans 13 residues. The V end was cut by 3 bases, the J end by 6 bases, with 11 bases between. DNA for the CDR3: TGCAGCGTTGAGGGGGGAGAATATGAAAAACTGTTTTTT. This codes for CSVEGGEYEKLFF.

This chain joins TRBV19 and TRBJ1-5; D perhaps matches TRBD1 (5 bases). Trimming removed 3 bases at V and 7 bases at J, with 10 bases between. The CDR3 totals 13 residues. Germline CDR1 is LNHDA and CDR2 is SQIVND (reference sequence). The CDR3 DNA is TGTGCCAGTAGTATTTTGGGGGGACAGCCCCAGCATTTT. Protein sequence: CASSILGGQPQHF.

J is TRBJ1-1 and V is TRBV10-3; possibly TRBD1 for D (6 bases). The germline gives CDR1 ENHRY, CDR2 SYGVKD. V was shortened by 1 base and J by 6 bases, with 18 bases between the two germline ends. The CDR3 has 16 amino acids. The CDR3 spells CAISEWFGGDSAEAFF. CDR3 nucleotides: TGTGCCATCAGTGAGTGGTTTGGGGGCGATTCCGCTGAAGCTTTCTTT.

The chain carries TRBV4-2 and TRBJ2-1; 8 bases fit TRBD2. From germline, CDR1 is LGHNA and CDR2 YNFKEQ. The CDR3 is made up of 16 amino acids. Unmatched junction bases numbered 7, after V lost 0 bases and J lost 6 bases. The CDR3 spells CASSQEGLGDGNEQFF. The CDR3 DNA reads TGTGCCAGCAGCCAAGAGGGACTAGGGGATGGCAATGAGCAGTTCTTC.

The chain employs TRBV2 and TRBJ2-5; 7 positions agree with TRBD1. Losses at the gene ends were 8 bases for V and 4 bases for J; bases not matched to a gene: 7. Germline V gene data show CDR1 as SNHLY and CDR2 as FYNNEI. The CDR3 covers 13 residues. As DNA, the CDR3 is TGTGCCAGCGGGACAGTCAGTGGAGAGACCCAGTACTTC. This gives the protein CASGTVSGETQYF.

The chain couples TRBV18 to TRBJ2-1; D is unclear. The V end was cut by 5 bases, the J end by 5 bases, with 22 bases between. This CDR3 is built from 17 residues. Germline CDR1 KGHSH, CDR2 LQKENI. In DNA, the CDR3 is TGTGCCAGCTCATTTATTCGCGGTACAGCTTACAACAATGAGCAGTTCTTC. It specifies CASSFIRGTAYNNEQFF. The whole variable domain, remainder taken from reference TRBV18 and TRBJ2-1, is NAGVMQNPRHLVRRRGQEARLRCSPMKGHSHVYWYRQLPEEGLKFMVYLQKENIIDESGMPKERFSAEFPKEGPSILRIQQVVRGDSAAYFCASSFIRGTAYNNEQFFGPGTRLTVL.